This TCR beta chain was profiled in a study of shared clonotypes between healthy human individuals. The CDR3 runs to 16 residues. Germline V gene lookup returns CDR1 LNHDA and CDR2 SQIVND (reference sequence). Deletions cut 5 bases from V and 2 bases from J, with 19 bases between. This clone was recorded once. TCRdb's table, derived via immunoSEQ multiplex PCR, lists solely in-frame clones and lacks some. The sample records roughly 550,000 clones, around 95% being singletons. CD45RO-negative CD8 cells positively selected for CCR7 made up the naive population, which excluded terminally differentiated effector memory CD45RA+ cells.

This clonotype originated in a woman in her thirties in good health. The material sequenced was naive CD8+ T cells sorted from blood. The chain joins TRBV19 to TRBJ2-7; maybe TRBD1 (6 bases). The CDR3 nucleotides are TGTGCCAGTAGTTCATACCCACAGGGAAGCACCTACGAGCAGTACTTC. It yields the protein CASSSYPQGSTYEQYF.